A single sample is the source of the 20 T cell receptor beta chains below, sequenced in a study of identical twins. A single record per CDR3 protein comes from TCRdb applying MiXCR to the 5' RACE reads. The repertoire includes around 1.7 million distinct CDR3 sequences, about 32% of them detected once, and approximately 0.29% sits in the top ten. Sequencing was done on a sample of cord blood. These receptors came from a newborn girl in good health.

Only a few counts were recorded for this clonotype. CDR3 bases: TGTGCCTGGAGTACCGGGACAGGGGGACACAATGAGCAGTTCTTC. Residues: CAWSTGTGGHNEQFF. V usage is TRBV30 and J usage is TRBJ2-1, with 11 bases aligning to TRBD1. J lost 5 bases, V lost 2 bases, and 5 bases had no gene match. The CDR3 extends over 15 amino acids. Germline CDR1 is GTSNPN and CDR2 is SVGIG (reference sequence).

There are many counts of this clonotype. The CDR3 region is CASSEPSSSGRRYEQYF. For the CDR3, the DNA is TGTGCCAGCAGTGAACCCTCTTCTAGCGGGAGGCGATACGAGCAGTACTTC. The V gene is TRBV25-1, the J gene TRBJ2-7, with TRBD2 matching over 11 bases. J was trimmed by 4 bases and V by 2 bases; bases with no gene match: 10. From germline, CDR1 is MGHDK and CDR2 SYGVNS. The CDR3 consists of 17 residues.

This clonotype was seen only a few times. This chain connects TRBV20-1 to TRBJ1-2; D unclear. The germline CDR1 and CDR2 sequences are DFQATT and SNEGSKA (reference sequence). This CDR3 has 13 residues. V gave up 3 bases and J gave up 3 bases, with 11 bases separating them. The CDR3 sequence: CSASPQPHYGYTF. The CDR3 nucleotides read TGCAGTGCTAGCCCACAACCACACTATGGCTACACCTTC.

A few counts support this clonotype. The chain couples TRBV11-2 to TRBJ1-6; TRBD1 is a possible D gene (5 bases). Germline V gene sequence: CDR1 SGHAT, CDR2 FQNNGV. V lost 5 bases to trimming and J lost 7 bases, with 18 bases between them. The CDR3 loop spans 16 amino acids. The CDR3 here is CASSGPPTDRNSPLHF. In DNA, the CDR3 is TGTGCCAGCAGCGGACCCCCGACAGACAGAAATTCACCCCTCCACTTT.

The CDR3 region is CASSFRDTRFSNQPQHF. Written as DNA, the CDR3 is TGTGCCAGCAGCTTTCGGGACACTCGGTTTAGCAATCAGCCCCAGCATTTT. This chain links TRBV7-2 with TRBJ1-5; D may be TRBD1 (6 bases). This CDR3 spans 17 amino acids. Trimming left V 3 bases short and J 0 bases short, with 15 bases between. Per the germline V gene, CDR1 is SGHTA and CDR2 is FQGNSA.

This clonotype has only a few counts. The chain uses TRBV7-9 and TRBJ2-3, with D possibly being TRBD2 (5 bases). Trimming removed 2 bases from V and 2 bases from J, with 11 bases in between. Germline V gives CDR1 SEHNR, CDR2 FQNEAQ (reference sequence). The length of the CDR3 is 15 residues. As DNA, the CDR3 is TGTGCCAGCAGCTTACGGCGGGCTGACACAGATACGCAGTATTTT. Its protein is CASSLRRADTDTQYF. The whole variable domain, filled in from reference TRBV7-9 and TRBJ2-3, reads DTGVSQNPRHKITKRGQNVTFRCDPISEHNRLYWYRQTLGQGPEFLTYFQNEAQLEKSRLLSDRFSAERPKGSFSTLEIQRTEQGDSAMYLCASSLRRADTDTQYFGPGTRLTVL.

The CDR3 is CASSGSSGRARELFF. CDR3 DNA: TGTGCCAGCAGCGGATCTAGCGGGAGGGCTAGGGAGCTGTTTTTT. The chain is built from TRBV7-6 and TRBJ2-2; 12 positions match TRBD2. The V and J ends lost 5 bases and 9 bases, in that order; junction bases with no gene match: 7. The germline V gene has CDR1 SGHVS and CDR2 FNYEAQ. This CDR3 spans 15 amino acids.

The rearrangement joins TRBV6-1 to TRBJ1-2, with 9 bases that match TRBD1. CDR1 and CDR2 (germline): MNHNS, SASEGT. This CDR3 region has 14 residues. V shed 7 bases, J shed 4 bases, and the junction held 7 bases outside the gene matches. CDR3: CASTIQGAGYGYTF. The CDR3, as DNA: TGTGCCAGCACCATACAGGGGGCGGGCTATGGCTACACCTTC.

V gene TRBV20-1 combines with J gene TRBJ2-7, with D possibly matching TRBD1 (5 bases). V shed 3 bases and J shed 3 bases, with 12 bases lying between them. This CDR3 is 13 amino acids long. Looked up from germline, CDR1 is DFQATT and CDR2 is SNEGSKA (reference sequence). CDR3 protein: CSASPRQIYEQYF. As DNA, the CDR3 is TGCAGTGCTAGTCCCAGACAGATCTACGAGCAGTACTTC.

CDR3 DNA: TGCAGTGCTAGGGGTTTACTAGCGGGAGACGTCAATGAGCAGTACTTC. Its translation: CSARGLLAGDVNEQYF. The chain couples TRBV20-1 to TRBJ2-5, with TRBD2 matching over 11 bases. Germline V gene lookup returns CDR1 DFQATT and CDR2 SNEGSKA (reference sequence). V shed 3 bases, J shed 11 bases, and the junction held 17 bases outside the gene matches. The CDR3 covers 16 residues.

This clonotype was seen only a few times. V usage is TRBV11-1 and J usage is TRBJ2-7; D is possibly TRBD2 (6 bases). Trimming shortened V by 6 bases and J by 3 bases, and 24 bases separated the two germline ends. The CDR3 contains 17 residues. Germline CDR1 is SGHAT and CDR2 is FQDESV (reference sequence). The CDR3 loop is CASSSNWILRDDYEQYF. In DNA, the CDR3 is TGTGCCAGCAGTTCAAATTGGATATTGCGGGATGACTACGAGCAGTACTTC.

There are a few counts of this clonotype. The chain has TRBV12-3 or TRBV12-4 and TRBJ2-4, with 7 bases that match TRBD1. V gave up 4 bases and J gave up 3 bases; unmatched junction bases: 6. The CDR3 consists of 15 residues. The CDR3 DNA sequence: TGTGCCAGCAGTTCGTCGACAGGGATCAAAAACATTCAGTACTTC. Translation gives CASSSSTGIKNIQYF.

The rearrangement joins TRBV15 to TRBJ2-4; a possible D gene is TRBD2 (6 bases). The J call is uncertain, as TRBJ2-7 better fits the DNA end. Germline V gene sequence: CDR1 LNHNV, CDR2 YYDKDF (reference sequence). The CDR3 extends over 14 amino acids. Written as DNA, the CDR3 is TGTGCCACCAGCTCCGGGGGTAGTTTTGCCGAGCAGTACTTC. Its protein product is CATSSGGSFAEQYF.

This clonotype was seen only a few times. This rearrangement joins TRBV21-1 to TRBJ1-4. TRBV21-1 is reported as a pseudogene. There are 15 residues in the CDR3. The CDR3 nucleotides are TGTGCCAGCAGCAAAGATCGGACGGAAAATGAAAAACTGTTTTTT. Its protein product is CASSKDRTENEKLFF.

The chain links TRBV27 to TRBJ1-6; no clear D gene. Germline CDR1 is MNHEY and CDR2 is SMNVEV (reference sequence). This CDR3 contains 15 residues. Trimming shortened V by 7 bases and J by 1 base, and 11 bases separated the two germline ends. CDR3 in amino acids: CASIFEWSYNSPLHF. CDR3 DNA sequence: TGTGCCAGCATTTTCGAGTGGTCCTATAATTCACCCCTCCACTTT.

In its sample, this clonotype was seen a few times. The chain combines TRBV20-1 with TRBJ2-7, with a possible D match to TRBD2 (5 bases). The germline CDR1 and CDR2 sequences are DFQATT and SNEGSKA (reference sequence). This CDR3 spans 14 amino acids. Between the trimmed V and J ends, which lost 0 bases and 1 base, there was a span of 10 bases. This CDR3 is CSAREGSVSYEQYF. In nucleotides, the CDR3 is TGCAGTGCTAGAGAAGGGAGTGTTTCCTACGAGCAGTACTTC.

In its sample, this clonotype was seen a few times. V gene TRBV28 combines with J gene TRBJ2-7; 7 bases agree with TRBD1. The V and J ends lost 7 bases and 4 bases, in that order; junction bases with no gene match: 7. CDR3 length: 13 residues. CDR1 MDHEN and CDR2 SYDVKM come from the germline V gene. The CDR3 DNA sequence: TGTGCCAGCAAGGACAGGAGTTTGTACGAGCAGTACTTC. This translates into CASKDRSLYEQYF.

Comment on this clonotype: The junction differs from germline at one of its ends, possibly a read error. CDR3 in amino acids: CASSVLDRHNSPPHF. In DNA form, the CDR3 reads TGTGCCAGCAGTGTACTGGACAGGCATAATTCACCCCCCCACTTT. The chain combines TRBV28 with TRBJ1-6; 7 bases match TRBD1. The germline V gene encodes CDR1 MDHEN and CDR2 SYDVKM. The CDR3 runs 15 residues. The full variable domain, its missing parts supplied by reference TRBV28 and TRBJ1-6, is DVKVTQSSRYLVKRTGEKVFLECVQDMDHENMFWYRQDPGLGLRLIYFSYDVKMKEKGDIPEGYSVSREKKERFSLILESASTNQTSMYLCASSVLDRHNSPPHFGNGTRLTVT.

This clonotype has a handful of counts. The chain links TRBV6-2 or TRBV6-3 to TRBJ2-7; TRBD2 is a possible D gene (6 bases). In germline, CDR1 is MNHEY, CDR2 SVGEGT. This CDR3 contains 13 residues. Deletions cut 6 bases from V and 7 bases from J, with 16 bases between. CDR3 bases: TGTGCCAGCAGCACTAGCTACTACAATGAGCAGTACTTC. It translates to CASSTSYYNEQYF.

In the case of this clonotype: Since the CDR3 does not end with the conserved phenylalanine or tryptophan, this likely comes from a read error. The chain uses TRBV18 and TRBJ2-4; D is possibly TRBD1 or TRBD2 (5 bases each). CDR1 is KGHSH, CDR2 LQKENI, per germline. The CDR3 covers 14 residues. Trimming pared 8 bases from V and 4 bases from J, leaving 15 bases between. CDR3 amino acids: CASPQAGTKNIQYY. In DNA form, the CDR3 reads TGTGCCAGCCCACAGGCAGGGACGAAAAACATTCAGTACTAC.